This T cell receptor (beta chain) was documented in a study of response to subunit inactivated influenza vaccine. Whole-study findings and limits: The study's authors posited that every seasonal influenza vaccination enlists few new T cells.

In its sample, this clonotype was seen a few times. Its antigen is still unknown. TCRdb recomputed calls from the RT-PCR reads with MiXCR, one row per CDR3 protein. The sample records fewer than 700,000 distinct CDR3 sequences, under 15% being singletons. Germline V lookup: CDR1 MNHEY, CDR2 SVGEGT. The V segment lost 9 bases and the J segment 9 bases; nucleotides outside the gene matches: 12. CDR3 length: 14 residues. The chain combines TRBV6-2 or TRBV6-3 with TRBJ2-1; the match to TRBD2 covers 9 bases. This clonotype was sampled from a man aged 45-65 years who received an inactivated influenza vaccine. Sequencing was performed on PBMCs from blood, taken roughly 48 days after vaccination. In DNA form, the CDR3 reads TGTGCCAGTGGTCCCGGGACTAGCCGGTCTGAGCAGTTCTTC. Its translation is CASGPGTSRSEQFF.